The rows below give T cell receptor beta chains drawn from one sample of a study of T cell responses to AZD1222 COVID-19 vaccine. This table comes from immunoSEQ multiplex PCR, and its TCRdb copy is limited to in-frame clones, with some not included. The table records 110,000 to 150,000 clones, about 93% of them present only once. Sequencing was performed on peripheral blood, taken on day 0 of AZD1222 vaccination. All receptors derive from an adult in good health. Each CDR3 is given with its conserved first and last residue. The order of the fields is V gene, clone size, D gene, J gene, CDR3 DNA, CDR3 protein. The D gene is left open where the match is weak. Size tells how often a clone was seen (once, few, many) or the class of an expanded clone, and some rows leave it out.

v_call: TRBV25-1; clone_size: NA; d_call: NA; j_call: TRBJ1-2; cdr3_nt: TGTGCCAGCAGTCCACGTTATGGCTACACCTTC; cdr3_aa: CASSPRYGYTF
v_call: TRBV24-1; clone_size: NA; d_call: TRBD1; j_call: TRBJ1-2; cdr3_nt: TGTGCCACCAGTCCCATGACAGGGCGTCAGACCTTC; cdr3_aa: CATSPMTGRQTF
v_call: TRBV19; clone_size: NA; d_call: TRBD1; j_call: TRBJ2-5; cdr3_nt: TGTGCCAGTAGCCTTGGACAGGGGAAGGAGACCCAGTACTTC; cdr3_aa: CASSLGQGKETQYF
v_call: TRBV5-4; clone_size: once; d_call: NA; j_call: TRBJ1-1; cdr3_nt: TGTGCCAGCAGCTTGGCCGGACAGAGGAACACTGAAGCTTTCTTT; cdr3_aa: CASSLAGQRNTEAFF
v_call: TRBV19; clone_size: NA; d_call: NA; j_call: TRBJ1-1; cdr3_nt: TGTGCCACCCAGGGGTTCGCTGAAGCTTTCTTT; cdr3_aa: CATQGFAEAFF
v_call: TRBV5-1; clone_size: NA; d_call: NA; j_call: TRBJ2-7; cdr3_nt: TGCGCCAGCAGCTTGCGGTCAGGTTCCTACGAGCAGTACTTC; cdr3_aa: CASSLRSGSYEQYF
v_call: TRBV6-5; clone_size: NA; d_call: NA; j_call: TRBJ2-1; cdr3_nt: TGTGCCAGCAGTATACGACCACCTAGCGATGAGCAGTTCTTC; cdr3_aa: CASSIRPPSDEQFF
v_call: TRBV7-9; clone_size: NA; d_call: NA; j_call: TRBJ2-7; cdr3_nt: TGTGCCAGCAGCTTAGAGGGGCCCGGGGAGCAGTACTTC; cdr3_aa: CASSLEGPGEQYF
v_call: TRBV6-5; clone_size: NA; d_call: TRBD2; j_call: TRBJ2-7; cdr3_nt: TGTGCCAGCAGTTCCATCGGGGGGAGCTCCTACGAGCAGTACTTC; cdr3_aa: CASSSIGGSSYEQYF
v_call: TRBV5-1; clone_size: NA; d_call: NA; j_call: TRBJ1-1; cdr3_nt: TGCGCCAGCAGCTTGGTAACGGCTGGCACTGAAGCTTTCTTT; cdr3_aa: CASSLVTAGTEAFF
v_call: TRBV27; clone_size: NA; d_call: NA; j_call: TRBJ1-4; cdr3_nt: TGTGCCAGCAGTCCGGGCCCCGAAAAACTGTTTTTT; cdr3_aa: CASSPGPEKLFF
v_call: TRBV6-5; clone_size: once; d_call: NA; j_call: TRBJ2-3; cdr3_nt: TGTGCCAGCAGTCTCGGGACTGGGATCACAGATACGCAGTATTTT; cdr3_aa: CASSLGTGITDTQYF
v_call: TRBV19; clone_size: NA; d_call: TRBD2; j_call: TRBJ2-3; cdr3_nt: TGTGCCAGGCAACAGAGCGGGAGGGCCGGAGATACGCAGTATTTT; cdr3_aa: CARQQSGRAGDTQYF
v_call: TRBV10-3; clone_size: NA; d_call: TRBD2; j_call: TRBJ2-1; cdr3_nt: TGTGCCACCCATGCTAGCGGGAGTTCGAGTGAGCAGTTCTTC; cdr3_aa: CATHASGSSSEQFF
v_call: TRBV10-1; clone_size: NA; d_call: TRBD2; j_call: TRBJ2-3; cdr3_nt: TGCGCCAGCAGTGGTTCTAGCGGGAGCATCACAGATACGCAGTATTTT; cdr3_aa: CASSGSSGSITDTQYF
v_call: TRBV4-3; clone_size: NA; d_call: NA; j_call: TRBJ2-2; cdr3_nt: TGCGCCAGCAGCCAGGACCTAGAGAACACCGGGGAGCTGTTTTTT; cdr3_aa: CASSQDLENTGELFF
v_call: TRBV3-1/TRBV3-2; clone_size: NA; d_call: NA; j_call: TRBJ2-3; cdr3_nt: TGTGCCAGCAGCCAAGGTGTGCTCACAGATACGCAGTATTTT; cdr3_aa: CASSQGVLTDTQYF
v_call: TRBV27; clone_size: NA; d_call: NA; j_call: TRBJ1-5; cdr3_nt: TGTGCCAGCAGGGACGGAACCAATCAGCCCCAGCATTTT; cdr3_aa: CASRDGTNQPQHF
v_call: TRBV3-1/TRBV3-2; clone_size: NA; d_call: TRBD1; j_call: TRBJ2-7; cdr3_nt: TGTGCCAGCAGTGGTTCCGGGACAGGACCCTACGAGCAGTACTTC; cdr3_aa: CASSGSGTGPYEQYF
v_call: TRBV10-3; clone_size: medium-sized; d_call: NA; j_call: TRBJ1-5; cdr3_nt: TGTGCCATCAGTGAGGTGGCAGATGACAATCAGCCCCAGCATTTT; cdr3_aa: CAISEVADDNQPQHF
v_call: TRBV2; clone_size: NA; d_call: TRBD1; j_call: TRBJ1-1; cdr3_nt: TGTGCCGGCGGACAGGGTGTCGCCCCCACTGAAGCTTTCTTT; cdr3_aa: CAGGQGVAPTEAFF
v_call: TRBV19; clone_size: NA; d_call: NA; j_call: TRBJ1-2; cdr3_nt: TGTGCCACCAGAGGGGACGTCAGAAACTATGGCTACACCTTC; cdr3_aa: CATRGDVRNYGYTF
v_call: TRBV10-2; clone_size: NA; d_call: NA; j_call: TRBJ1-1; cdr3_nt: TGCGCCAGCAGTGAGACGGATTTGAACACTGAAGCTTTCTTT; cdr3_aa: CASSETDLNTEAFF
v_call: TRBV23-1; clone_size: NA; d_call: NA; j_call: TRBJ2-3; cdr3_nt: TGCGCCAGCAGTCCCGCCGACAGTCAAGGAGATACGCAGTATTTT; cdr3_aa: CASSPADSQGDTQYF
v_call: TRBV6-6; clone_size: NA; d_call: NA; j_call: TRBJ1-4; cdr3_nt: TGTGCCAGCAGTCCACCCAGGAGCGAAAAACTGTTTTTT; cdr3_aa: CASSPPRSEKLFF
v_call: TRBV6-6; clone_size: NA; d_call: NA; j_call: TRBJ1-1; cdr3_nt: TGTGCCAGCAGTTTAGGGTATGAAGCTTTCTTT; cdr3_aa: CASSLGYEAFF
v_call: TRBV27; clone_size: NA; d_call: NA; j_call: TRBJ1-2; cdr3_nt: TGTGCCAGCAGTCCCCCCCCCGGGGCCATCGAGGGCTATGGCTACACCTTC; cdr3_aa: CASSPPPGAIEGYGYTF
v_call: TRBV28; clone_size: NA; d_call: NA; j_call: TRBJ1-1; cdr3_nt: TGTGCCAGCAGATCTCCCGAAATCGGAGGAACTGAAGCTTTCTTT; cdr3_aa: CASRSPEIGGTEAFF
v_call: TRBV19; clone_size: NA; d_call: NA; j_call: TRBJ2-3; cdr3_nt: TGTGCCAGTAGTAGGACAATCAAGACAGATACGCAGTATTTT; cdr3_aa: CASSRTIKTDTQYF
v_call: TRBV4-1; clone_size: NA; d_call: NA; j_call: TRBJ2-2; cdr3_nt: TGCGCCAGCAGCCAAGATCCTGCCGGGGAGCTGTTTTTT; cdr3_aa: CASSQDPAGELFF
v_call: TRBV11-3; clone_size: once; d_call: TRBD2; j_call: TRBJ2-3; cdr3_nt: TGTGCCAGCAGCTTGGTAGCGGGAGGCACAGATACGCAGTATTTT; cdr3_aa: CASSLVAGGTDTQYF
v_call: TRBV3-1/TRBV3-2; clone_size: NA; d_call: NA; j_call: TRBJ1-5; cdr3_nt: TGTGCCAGCAGTCTGGGGAGGGATCAGCCCCAGCATTTT; cdr3_aa: CASSLGRDQPQHF
v_call: TRBV11-2; clone_size: NA; d_call: NA; j_call: TRBJ2-7; cdr3_nt: TGTGCCAGCAGCTTAGAGGTTTGGCAGGGCTCCTACGAGCAGTACTTC; cdr3_aa: CASSLEVWQGSYEQYF
v_call: TRBV4-2; clone_size: NA; d_call: TRBD2; j_call: TRBJ2-1; cdr3_nt: TGTGCCAGCAGCCAAGCTGTGTCTAGGGCTAGCGGGACCTCCTACAATGAGCAGTTCTTC; cdr3_aa: CASSQAVSRASGTSYNEQFF
v_call: TRBV5-8; clone_size: NA; d_call: NA; j_call: TRBJ2-3; cdr3_nt: TGTGCCAGCAGCTTGGTTCGGGGTGTAGATACGCAGTATTTT; cdr3_aa: CASSLVRGVDTQYF
v_call: TRBV3-1/TRBV3-2; clone_size: NA; d_call: NA; j_call: TRBJ2-2; cdr3_nt: TGTGCCAGCAGCCAAGATTCGCCCAGCGTCGCCGGGGAGCTGTTTTTT; cdr3_aa: CASSQDSPSVAGELFF
v_call: TRBV11-2; clone_size: NA; d_call: NA; j_call: TRBJ2-1; cdr3_nt: TGTGCCACGACCAGAACTAGTTCTCCTAATGAGCAGTTCTTC; cdr3_aa: CATTRTSSPNEQFF
v_call: TRBV11-2; clone_size: NA; d_call: TRBD2; j_call: TRBJ2-7; cdr3_nt: TGTGCCAGCAGCTTCCGGGACTACCGGGGGAATGCAAGCTACGAGCAGTACTTC; cdr3_aa: CASSFRDYRGNASYEQYF
v_call: TRBV6-1; clone_size: NA; d_call: NA; j_call: TRBJ2-7; cdr3_nt: TGTGCCAGCAGTGAAGGGTCCTGGGAGTACGAGCAGTACTTC; cdr3_aa: CASSEGSWEYEQYF
v_call: TRBV14; clone_size: NA; d_call: TRBD2; j_call: TRBJ2-7; cdr3_nt: TGTGCCAGCAGCCCCCGACTAGCGGGGAGAGGCTACGAGCAGTACTTC; cdr3_aa: CASSPRLAGRGYEQYF
v_call: TRBV7-9; clone_size: NA; d_call: TRBD2; j_call: TRBJ2-7; cdr3_nt: TGTGCCAGCAGCCCCGTTAGCGGGAGGATTGACGAGCAGTACTTC; cdr3_aa: CASSPVSGRIDEQYF
v_call: TRBV11-2; clone_size: NA; d_call: NA; j_call: TRBJ1-4; cdr3_nt: TGTGCCAGCAGCTTAGGGGGCGGTAACGAGGAAAAACTGTTTTTT; cdr3_aa: CASSLGGGNEEKLFF
v_call: TRBV18; clone_size: NA; d_call: TRBD1; j_call: TRBJ1-2; cdr3_nt: TGTGCCAGCTCACTACTTCAAGGGGGCAAGGACTATGGCTACACCTTC; cdr3_aa: CASSLLQGGKDYGYTF
v_call: TRBV30; clone_size: NA; d_call: NA; j_call: TRBJ2-3; cdr3_nt: TGTGCCTGGGATGGAAGCACAGATACGCAGTATTTT; cdr3_aa: CAWDGSTDTQYF
v_call: TRBV6-6; clone_size: NA; d_call: NA; j_call: TRBJ2-7; cdr3_nt: TGTGCCAGCAGCCCGGGATCAACCTACGAGCAGTACTTC; cdr3_aa: CASSPGSTYEQYF
v_call: TRBV19; clone_size: NA; d_call: TRBD1; j_call: TRBJ1-2; cdr3_nt: TGTGCCAGTAGCCTCCGGGACAGGCCCCAAGCTAACTATGGCTACACCTTC; cdr3_aa: CASSLRDRPQANYGYTF
v_call: TRBV5-1; clone_size: NA; d_call: TRBD2; j_call: TRBJ2-7; cdr3_nt: TGCGCCAGCAGCTACAGCCCCGGGACTAGCGGGAGAGGTTCCTCCTACGAGCAGTACTTC; cdr3_aa: CASSYSPGTSGRGSSYEQYF
v_call: TRBV6-5; clone_size: NA; d_call: TRBD2; j_call: TRBJ2-7; cdr3_nt: TGTGCCAGCGCTAGCGGGACCACCTACGAGCAGTACTTC; cdr3_aa: CASASGTTYEQYF
v_call: TRBV5-4; clone_size: NA; d_call: NA; j_call: TRBJ2-2; cdr3_nt: TGTGCCAGCAGCTTGGAGGGGGGGTCGGTGACCGGGGAGCTGTTTTTT; cdr3_aa: CASSLEGGSVTGELFF
v_call: TRBV19; clone_size: NA; d_call: TRBD2; j_call: TRBJ2-1; cdr3_nt: TGTGCCAGTAGTCGGACTAGCGGGTTCACCTACAATGAGCAGTTCTTC; cdr3_aa: CASSRTSGFTYNEQFF
v_call: TRBV5-1; clone_size: NA; d_call: TRBD2; j_call: TRBJ2-1; cdr3_nt: TGCGCCAGCAGCCCGGGGGGAAGGACTGAGCAGTTCTTC; cdr3_aa: CASSPGGRTEQFF
v_call: TRBV2; clone_size: NA; d_call: NA; j_call: TRBJ2-1; cdr3_nt: TGTGCCAGCAGAATCACCCAGGACAATGAGCAGTTCTTC; cdr3_aa: CASRITQDNEQFF
v_call: TRBV7-2; clone_size: NA; d_call: NA; j_call: TRBJ2-3; cdr3_nt: TGTGCCAGCAGCTCGTACGGCACAGATACGCAGTATTTT; cdr3_aa: CASSSYGTDTQYF
v_call: TRBV7-6; clone_size: NA; d_call: NA; j_call: TRBJ1-6; cdr3_nt: TGTGCCAGCAGCTTGGGGCCAAGCTCCTATAATTCACCCCTCCACTTT; cdr3_aa: CASSLGPSSYNSPLHF